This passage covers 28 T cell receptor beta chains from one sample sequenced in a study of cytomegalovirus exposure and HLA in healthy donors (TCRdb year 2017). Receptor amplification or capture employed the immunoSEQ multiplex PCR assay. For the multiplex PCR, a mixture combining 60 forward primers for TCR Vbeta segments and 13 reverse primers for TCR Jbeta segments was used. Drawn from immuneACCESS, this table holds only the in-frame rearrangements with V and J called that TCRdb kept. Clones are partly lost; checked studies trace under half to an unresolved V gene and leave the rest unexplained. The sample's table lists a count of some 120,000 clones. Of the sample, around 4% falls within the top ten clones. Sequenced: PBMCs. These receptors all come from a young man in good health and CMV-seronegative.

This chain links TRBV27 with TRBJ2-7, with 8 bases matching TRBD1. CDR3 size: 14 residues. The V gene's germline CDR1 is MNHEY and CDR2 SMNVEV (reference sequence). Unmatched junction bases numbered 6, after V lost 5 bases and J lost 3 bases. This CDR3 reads CASSSPGQVYEQYF. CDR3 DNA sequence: TGTGCCAGCAGTAGCCCGGGACAGGTCTACGAGCAGTACTTC.

The DNA for the CDR3 is TGTGCCAGCAGTTTTCGGGGACTACAGACAGATACGCAGTATTTT. Translation gives CASSFRGLQTDTQYF. The chain is built from TRBV6-5 and TRBJ2-3; 7 bases line up with TRBD2. Germline V gene lookup returns CDR1 MNHEY and CDR2 SVGAGI. The CDR3 is 15 amino acids. J gave up 3 bases and V 4 bases, and 7 bases lay outside the gene matches.

CDR3 sequence (DNA): TGCGCCAGCAGTGAGTCGGCAGGGCTTGACTTTGAAGCTTTCTTT. As protein: CASSESAGLDFEAFF. V gene TRBV10-1 combines with J gene TRBJ1-1; maybe TRBD1 (5 bases). The CDR3 extends over 15 amino acids. Trimming took 0 bases from V and 7 from J, leaving 15 bases between them. In germline, CDR1 is WNHNN, CDR2 SYGVQD (reference sequence).

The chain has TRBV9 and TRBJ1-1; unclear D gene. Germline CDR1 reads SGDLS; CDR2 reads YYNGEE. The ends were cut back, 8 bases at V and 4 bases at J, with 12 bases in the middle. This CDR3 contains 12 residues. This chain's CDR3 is CASSPGVTEAFF. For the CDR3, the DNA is TGTGCCAGTAGCCCTGGAGTCACTGAAGCTTTCTTT.

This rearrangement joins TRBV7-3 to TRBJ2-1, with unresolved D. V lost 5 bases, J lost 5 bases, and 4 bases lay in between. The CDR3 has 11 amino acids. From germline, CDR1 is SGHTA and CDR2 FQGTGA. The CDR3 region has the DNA TGTGCCAGCAGCCTAGACAATGAGCAGTTCTTC. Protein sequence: CASSLDNEQFF. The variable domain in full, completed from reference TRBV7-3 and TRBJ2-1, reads GAGVSQTPSNKVTEKGKYVELRCDPISGHTALYWYRQSLGQGPEFLIYFQGTGAADDSGLPNDRFFAVRPEGSVSTLKIQRTERGDSAVYLCASSLDNEQFFGPGTRLTVL.

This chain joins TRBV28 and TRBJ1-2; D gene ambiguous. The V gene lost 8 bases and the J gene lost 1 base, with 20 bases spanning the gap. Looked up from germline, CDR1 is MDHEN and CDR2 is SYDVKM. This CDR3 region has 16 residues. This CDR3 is CASCSLGGLGNYGYTF. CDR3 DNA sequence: TGTGCCAGCTGTTCCCTCGGAGGGCTGGGTAACTATGGCTACACCTTC.

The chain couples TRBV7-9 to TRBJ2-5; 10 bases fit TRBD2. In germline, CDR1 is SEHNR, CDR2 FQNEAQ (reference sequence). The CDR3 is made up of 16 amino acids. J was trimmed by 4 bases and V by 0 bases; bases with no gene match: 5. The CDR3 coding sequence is TGTGCCAGCAGCTTAGCGGCTAGCGGGAGTGGAGAGACCCAGTACTTC. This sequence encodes CASSLAASGSGETQYF.

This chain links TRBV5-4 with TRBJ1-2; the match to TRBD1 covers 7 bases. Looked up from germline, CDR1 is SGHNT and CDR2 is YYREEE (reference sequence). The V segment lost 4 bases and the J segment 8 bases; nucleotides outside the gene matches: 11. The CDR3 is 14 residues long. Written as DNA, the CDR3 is TGTGCCAGCAGCCCTAGATCGACGGACAGGGGCTACACCTTC. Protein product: CASSPRSTDRGYTF.

CDR3 sequence reads: CASRKLSGDTEAFF. CDR3 bases: TGTGCCAGCAGAAAGCTCTCCGGGGACACTGAAGCTTTCTTT. The chain recombines TRBV7-3 with TRBJ1-1, with D unresolved. The ends were cut back, 6 bases at V and 3 bases at J, with 14 bases in the middle. This CDR3 contains 14 residues. Germline CDR1 and CDR2: SGHTA and FQGTGA.

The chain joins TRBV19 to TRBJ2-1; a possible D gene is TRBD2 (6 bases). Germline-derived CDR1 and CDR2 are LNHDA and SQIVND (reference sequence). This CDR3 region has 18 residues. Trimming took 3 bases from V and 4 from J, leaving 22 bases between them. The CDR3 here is CASSIIPPPTGEYNEQFF. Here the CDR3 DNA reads TGTGCCAGTAGTATTATTCCCCCACCCACGGGGGAGTACAATGAGCAGTTCTTC.

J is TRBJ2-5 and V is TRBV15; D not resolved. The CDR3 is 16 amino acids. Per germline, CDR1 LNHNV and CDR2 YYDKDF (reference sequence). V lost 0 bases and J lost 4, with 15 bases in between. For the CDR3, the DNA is TGTGCCACCAGCAGAGATGTCCAGCGTTCAACAGAGACCCAGTACTTC. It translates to CATSRDVQRSTETQYF.

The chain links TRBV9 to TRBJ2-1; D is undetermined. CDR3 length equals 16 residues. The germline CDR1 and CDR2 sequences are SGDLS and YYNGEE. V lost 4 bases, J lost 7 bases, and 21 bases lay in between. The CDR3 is CASSPVALNTGNEQFF. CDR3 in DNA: TGTGCCAGCAGCCCCGTGGCATTGAATACGGGTAATGAGCAGTTCTTC.

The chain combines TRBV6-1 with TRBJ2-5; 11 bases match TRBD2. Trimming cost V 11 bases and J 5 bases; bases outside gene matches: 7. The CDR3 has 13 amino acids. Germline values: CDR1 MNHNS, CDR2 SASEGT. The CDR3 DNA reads TGTGCCGGGTTAACTAGCGGGAGTGAGACCCAGTACTTC. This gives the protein CAGLTSGSETQYF.

The CDR3 loop is CASSEYGGTYEQYF. The CDR3 bases are TGTGCCAGCAGTGAATACGGGGGTACCTACGAGCAGTACTTC. V gene TRBV25-1 combines with J gene TRBJ2-7, with D perhaps TRBD2 (6 bases). Trimming cost V 0 bases and J 2 bases, with 8 bases left between them. The CDR3 is 14 residues long. Germline CDR1 is MGHDK and CDR2 is SYGVNS.

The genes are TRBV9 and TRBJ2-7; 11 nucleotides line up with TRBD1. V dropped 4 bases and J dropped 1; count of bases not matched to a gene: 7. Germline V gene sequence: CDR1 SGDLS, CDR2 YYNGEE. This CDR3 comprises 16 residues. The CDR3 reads CASSPAGQGGSYEQYF. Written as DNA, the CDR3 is TGTGCCAGCAGCCCCGCGGGACAGGGGGGATCCTACGAGCAGTACTTC.

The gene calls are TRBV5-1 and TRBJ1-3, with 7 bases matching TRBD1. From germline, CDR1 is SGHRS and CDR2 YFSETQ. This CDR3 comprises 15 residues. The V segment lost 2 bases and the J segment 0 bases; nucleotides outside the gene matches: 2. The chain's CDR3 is CASSFTGVSGNTIYF. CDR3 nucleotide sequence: TGCGCCAGCAGCTTTACAGGGGTCTCTGGAAACACCATATATTTT. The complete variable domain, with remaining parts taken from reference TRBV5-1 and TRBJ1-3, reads KAGVTQTPRYLIKTRGQQVTLSCSPISGHRSVSWYQQTPGQGLQFLFEYFSETQRNKGNFPGRFSGRQFSNSRSEMNVSTLELGDSALYLCASSFTGVSGNTIYFGEGSWLTVV.

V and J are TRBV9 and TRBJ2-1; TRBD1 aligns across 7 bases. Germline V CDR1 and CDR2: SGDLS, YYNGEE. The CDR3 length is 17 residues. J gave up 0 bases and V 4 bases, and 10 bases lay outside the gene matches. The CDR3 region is CASSPLGDRSSYNEQFF. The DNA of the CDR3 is TGTGCCAGCAGCCCCCTGGGGGACAGAAGCTCCTACAATGAGCAGTTCTTC. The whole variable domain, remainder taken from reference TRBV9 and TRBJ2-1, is DSGVTQTPKHLITATGQRVTLRCSPRSGDLSVYWYQQSLDQGLQFLIQYYNGEERAKGNILERFSAQQFPDLHSELNLSSLELGDSALYFCASSPLGDRSSYNEQFFGPGTRLTVL.

In DNA form, the CDR3 reads TGCGCCAGCAGCCAAGTAGGCAGGCTGAACACTGAAGCTTTCTTT. Encoded protein: CASSQVGRLNTEAFF. This rearrangement joins TRBV4-1 to TRBJ1-1; D gene ambiguous. The V gene lost 1 base and the J gene lost 0 bases, with 9 bases spanning the gap. Germline assignment: CDR1 MGHRA and CDR2 YSYEKL. There are 15 residues in the CDR3.

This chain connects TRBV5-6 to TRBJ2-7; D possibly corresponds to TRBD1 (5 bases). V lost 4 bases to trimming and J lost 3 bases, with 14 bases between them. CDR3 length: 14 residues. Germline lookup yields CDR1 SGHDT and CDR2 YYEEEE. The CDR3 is CASSTIQGFYEQYF. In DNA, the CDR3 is TGTGCCAGCAGCACGATCCAGGGCTTCTACGAGCAGTACTTC.

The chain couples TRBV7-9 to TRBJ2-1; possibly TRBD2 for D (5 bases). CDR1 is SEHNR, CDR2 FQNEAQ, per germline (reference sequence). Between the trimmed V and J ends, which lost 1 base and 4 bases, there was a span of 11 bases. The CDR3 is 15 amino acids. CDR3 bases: TGTGCCAGCAGCTTAGGTTCGCGGGTATACAATGAGCAGTTCTTC. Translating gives CASSLGSRVYNEQFF.

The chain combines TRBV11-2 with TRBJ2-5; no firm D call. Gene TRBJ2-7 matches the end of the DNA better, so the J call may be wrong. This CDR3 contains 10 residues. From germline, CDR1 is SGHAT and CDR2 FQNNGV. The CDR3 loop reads CASSNNEQYF. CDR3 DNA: TGTGCCAGCAGTAATAACGAGCAGTACTTC.

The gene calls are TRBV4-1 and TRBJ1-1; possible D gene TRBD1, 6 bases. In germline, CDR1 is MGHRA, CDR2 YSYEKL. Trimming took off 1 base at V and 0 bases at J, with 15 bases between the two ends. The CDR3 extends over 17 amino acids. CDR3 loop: CASSQVAGARMNTEAFF. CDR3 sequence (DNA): TGCGCCAGCAGCCAAGTAGCAGGGGCGCGGATGAACACTGAAGCTTTCTTT.

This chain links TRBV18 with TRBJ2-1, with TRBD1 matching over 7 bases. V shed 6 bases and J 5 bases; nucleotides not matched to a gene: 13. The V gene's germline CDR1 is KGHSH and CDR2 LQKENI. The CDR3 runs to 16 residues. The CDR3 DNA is TGTGCCAGCTCGCACAGGGGCCGAGACCTAAACAATGAGCAGTTCTTC. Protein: CASSHRGRDLNNEQFF.

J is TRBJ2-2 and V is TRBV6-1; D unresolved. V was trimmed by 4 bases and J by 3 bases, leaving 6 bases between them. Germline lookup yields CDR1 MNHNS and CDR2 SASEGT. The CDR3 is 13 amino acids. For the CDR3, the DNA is TGTGCCAGCAGTGTACACGACACCGGGGAGCTGTTTTTT. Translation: CASSVHDTGELFF.

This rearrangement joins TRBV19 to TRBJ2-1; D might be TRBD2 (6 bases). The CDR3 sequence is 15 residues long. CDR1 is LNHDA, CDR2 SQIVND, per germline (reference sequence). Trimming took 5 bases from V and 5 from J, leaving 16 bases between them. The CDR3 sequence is CASSPPGRGHNEQFF. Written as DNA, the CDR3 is TGTGCCAGTAGTCCTCCCGGGCGGGGCCACAATGAGCAGTTCTTC.

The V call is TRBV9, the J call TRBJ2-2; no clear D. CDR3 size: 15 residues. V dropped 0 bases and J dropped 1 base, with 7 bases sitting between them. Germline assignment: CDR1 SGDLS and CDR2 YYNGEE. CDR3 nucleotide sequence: TGTGCCAGCAGCGTAGCTGGGCGGAACACCGGGGAGCTGTTTTTT. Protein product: CASSVAGRNTGELFF.

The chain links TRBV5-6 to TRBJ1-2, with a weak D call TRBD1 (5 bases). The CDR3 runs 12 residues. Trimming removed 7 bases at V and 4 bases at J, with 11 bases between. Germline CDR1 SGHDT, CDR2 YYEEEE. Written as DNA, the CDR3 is TGTGCCAGCCATAGGGGAACCTATGGCTACACCTTC. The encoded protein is CASHRGTYGYTF. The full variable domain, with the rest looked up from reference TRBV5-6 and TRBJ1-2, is DAGVTQSPTHLIKTRGQQVTLRCSPKSGHDTVSWYQQALGQGPQFIFQYYEEEERQRGNFPDRFSGHQFPNYSSELNVNALLLGDSALYLCASHRGTYGYTFGSGTRLTVV.

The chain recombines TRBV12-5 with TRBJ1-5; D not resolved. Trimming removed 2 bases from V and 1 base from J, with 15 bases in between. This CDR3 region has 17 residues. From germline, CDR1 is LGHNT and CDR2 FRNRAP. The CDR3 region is CASGLPQAKGSNQPQHF. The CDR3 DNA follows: TGTGCTAGTGGTTTGCCCCAGGCCAAAGGAAGCAATCAGCCCCAGCATTTT.